This is a list of T cell receptor beta chains from one sample in a study of blood T cell repertoires in COVID-19. TCRdb keeps only in-frame clones here, not all; method: immunoSEQ multiplex PCR. The profile covers tens of thousands of clones, with 90% appearing a single time and 5% to 6% taken by the ten largest. Sequenced: peripheral blood. The receptors were gathered from a man between 50 and 59 years old with acute or convalescent COVID-19. The CDR3 runs from the conserved cysteine through the conserved F or W. The order of the fields is D gene, J gene, V gene, clone size, CDR3 DNA, CDR3 protein. A D gene is named only where the DNA matches it firmly. A row's size may be missing; if present it is once, few, many or a size class.

D gene: TRBD1; J gene: TRBJ1-5; V gene: TRBV15; clone size: few; CDR3 DNA: TGTGCCACCAGCGGCGGGACAGGGCATTTGAATCAGCCCCAGCATTTT; CDR3 protein: CATSGGTGHLNQPQHF
D gene: NA; J gene: TRBJ2-1; V gene: TRBV9; clone size: NA; CDR3 DNA: TGTGCCAGCAGCGTAGCTCCGGGTCTGGGTGATGAGCAGTTCTTC; CDR3 protein: CASSVAPGLGDEQFF
D gene: NA; J gene: TRBJ1-5; V gene: TRBV19; clone size: NA; CDR3 DNA: TGTGCCAGTACCCCCAGGGGTGATACAGATCAGCCCCAGCATTTT; CDR3 protein: CASTPRGDTDQPQHF
D gene: TRBD2; J gene: TRBJ2-1; V gene: TRBV14; clone size: NA; CDR3 DNA: TGTGCCAGCAGCCAAGTGTCGGGGGGCTACAATGAGCAGTTCTTC; CDR3 protein: CASSQVSGGYNEQFF
D gene: NA; J gene: TRBJ2-1; V gene: TRBV7-2; clone size: NA; CDR3 DNA: TGTGCCAGCAGCTTAGCGGGAGGGGGGTATCAGGAGCAGTTCTTC; CDR3 protein: CASSLAGGGYQEQFF
D gene: TRBD1; J gene: TRBJ2-7; V gene: TRBV4-2; clone size: NA; CDR3 DNA: TGTGCCAGCAGCCAAGAGGAAGGGGACAGTTCCTACGAGCAGTACTTC; CDR3 protein: CASSQEEGDSSYEQYF
D gene: NA; J gene: TRBJ1-2; V gene: TRBV9; clone size: NA; CDR3 DNA: TGTGCCAGCAGCGTAGACAGGAACTATGGCTACACCTTC; CDR3 protein: CASSVDRNYGYTF
D gene: NA; J gene: TRBJ2-5; V gene: TRBV6-5; clone size: NA; CDR3 DNA: TGTGCCAGCAGTTACTCGACGTCCCCGGGGGAGACCCAGTACTTC; CDR3 protein: CASSYSTSPGETQYF
D gene: TRBD2; J gene: TRBJ2-1; V gene: TRBV5-1; clone size: NA; CDR3 DNA: TGCGCCAGCAGCCCGATGACCGGGACTAGCGTCCCCGAGAAGCAGTTCTTC; CDR3 protein: CASSPMTGTSVPEKQFF
D gene: NA; J gene: TRBJ2-7; V gene: TRBV2; clone size: NA; CDR3 DNA: TGTGCCAGCAGTGTTGGGGGCCCCTACGAGCAGTACTTC; CDR3 protein: CASSVGGPYEQYF
D gene: TRBD2; J gene: TRBJ2-1; V gene: TRBV9; clone size: NA; CDR3 DNA: TGTGCCAGCAGTGGCGGGAGGTTCTACAATGAGCAGTTCTTC; CDR3 protein: CASSGGRFYNEQFF
D gene: TRBD1; J gene: TRBJ2-2; V gene: TRBV7-8; clone size: NA; CDR3 DNA: TGTGCCAGCAGCGAACCCGGGACAGGGGACGCCGGGGAGCTGTTTTTT; CDR3 protein: CASSEPGTGDAGELFF
D gene: TRBD2; J gene: TRBJ2-7; V gene: TRBV6-5; clone size: few; CDR3 DNA: TGTGCCAGCAGAAGCGGGAGAACCTTCTACGAGCAGTACTTC; CDR3 protein: CASRSGRTFYEQYF
D gene: NA; J gene: TRBJ2-5; V gene: TRBV7-7; clone size: NA; CDR3 DNA: TGTGCCAGCAGCTTACTGGGGGGAGGAGAGACCCAGTACTTC; CDR3 protein: CASSLLGGGETQYF
D gene: TRBD2; J gene: TRBJ2-1; V gene: TRBV24-1; clone size: NA; CDR3 DNA: TGTGCCACCAGTGACAAGACTAGCGGGAGGTTGGGTGAGCAGTTCTTC; CDR3 protein: CATSDKTSGRLGEQFF
D gene: TRBD1; J gene: TRBJ1-2; V gene: TRBV24-1; clone size: NA; CDR3 DNA: TGTGCCACCAGTGACGCCGGGACAGCCTATGGCTACACCTTC; CDR3 protein: CATSDAGTAYGYTF
D gene: TRBD1; J gene: TRBJ1-2; V gene: TRBV5-4; clone size: NA; CDR3 DNA: TGTGCCAGCAGCTCCCGGGACAGGGCTAACTATGGCTACACCTTC; CDR3 protein: CASSSRDRANYGYTF
D gene: NA; J gene: TRBJ2-2; V gene: TRBV30; clone size: NA; CDR3 DNA: TGTGCCTGGAGTGAATCACAGGGACGTCGGACCGGGGAGCTGTTTTTT; CDR3 protein: CAWSESQGRRTGELFF
D gene: TRBD2; J gene: TRBJ2-3; V gene: TRBV2; clone size: NA; CDR3 DNA: TGTGCCAGCAGCCGCACTAGCGGGAGGGTAGGGAGCACAGATACGCAGTATTTT; CDR3 protein: CASSRTSGRVGSTDTQYF
D gene: TRBD2; J gene: TRBJ2-7; V gene: TRBV11-2; clone size: NA; CDR3 DNA: TGTGCCAGCAGCTACCGACTAGCGGGAGCCTACGAGCAGTACTTC; CDR3 protein: CASSYRLAGAYEQYF
D gene: NA; J gene: TRBJ1-2; V gene: TRBV3-1/TRBV3-2; clone size: NA; CDR3 DNA: TGTGCCAGCAGCCAACAGGCCAACTATGGCTACACCTTC; CDR3 protein: CASSQQANYGYTF
D gene: TRBD2; J gene: TRBJ2-3; V gene: TRBV6-5; clone size: NA; CDR3 DNA: TGTGCCAGCAGGCGGGAGGGCCGAGATACGCAGTATTTT; CDR3 protein: CASRREGRDTQYF
D gene: NA; J gene: TRBJ1-5; V gene: TRBV5-5; clone size: NA; CDR3 DNA: TGTGCCAGCTGCCCCGGACAGACCAATCAGCCCCAGCATTTT; CDR3 protein: CASCPGQTNQPQHF
D gene: NA; J gene: TRBJ2-2; V gene: TRBV7-9; clone size: NA; CDR3 DNA: TGTGCCAGCAGCCGGGGAGCGGAGGGGAGCACCGGGGAGCTGTTTTTT; CDR3 protein: CASSRGAEGSTGELFF
D gene: TRBD2; J gene: TRBJ2-5; V gene: TRBV10-3; clone size: NA; CDR3 DNA: TGTGCCATCAGTGCCGGACTAGCGGGAGAGACCCAGTACTTC; CDR3 protein: CAISAGLAGETQYF
D gene: NA; J gene: TRBJ2-2; V gene: TRBV7-6; clone size: NA; CDR3 DNA: TGTGCCAGCAGCCCGTTTTATCAGGGTTGGGACACCGGGGAGCTGTTTTTT; CDR3 protein: CASSPFYQGWDTGELFF
D gene: TRBD1; J gene: TRBJ2-1; V gene: TRBV11-3; clone size: NA; CDR3 DNA: TGTGCCAGCAGCTTAATGACAGGGCCTCCCTACAATGAGCAGTTCTTC; CDR3 protein: CASSLMTGPPYNEQFF
D gene: TRBD1; J gene: TRBJ1-3; V gene: TRBV7-9; clone size: NA; CDR3 DNA: TGTGCCAGCAGCTTAGCAGGGACAGGAGAGAGGAACACCATATATTTT; CDR3 protein: CASSLAGTGERNTIYF
D gene: TRBD1; J gene: TRBJ2-7; V gene: TRBV24-1; clone size: NA; CDR3 DNA: TGTGCCACCAGTGACTCCGGGACAGTACCCTACGAGCAGTACTTC; CDR3 protein: CATSDSGTVPYEQYF
D gene: NA; J gene: TRBJ2-1; V gene: TRBV6-5; clone size: NA; CDR3 DNA: TGTGCCAGCAGTTTCGGGGGTTCCTACAATGAGCAGTTCTTC; CDR3 protein: CASSFGGSYNEQFF